A selection of T cell receptor beta chains follows, all from one sample in a study of blood T cell repertoires in COVID-19. The data were produced by immunoSEQ multiplex PCR, yet TCRdb's version contains in-frame clones alone and is incomplete. The sample holds 150,000 to 200,000 clones; about 87% are singletons and the top ten take 2.5%. The sample was peripheral blood. These receptor sequences come from a man aged 40-50 years with active or convalescent COVID-19. CDR3s include the opening cysteine and the closing phenylalanine or tryptophan. A D gene is named only where the DNA matches it firmly. Clone sizes are given selectively: once, few, many, or a class where the clone is expanded.

J: TRBJ1-1; V: TRBV6-5; D: TRBD1; size: NA; DNA: TGTGCCAGCAGTTACGGGACAGGGGGGCGGAACACTGAAGCTTTCTTT; CDR3: CASSYGTGGRNTEAFF
J: TRBJ2-7; V: TRBV30; D: TRBD1; size: NA; DNA: TGTGCCTGGAGCCCGGGACAGGGAACCACCTACGAGCAGTACTTC; CDR3: CAWSPGQGTTYEQYF
J: TRBJ1-5; V: TRBV30; D: NA; size: NA; DNA: TGTGCCTGGAGTGTACGGGGGAATCAGCCCCAGCATTTT; CDR3: CAWSVRGNQPQHF
J: TRBJ1-2; V: TRBV3-1/TRBV3-2; D: TRBD1; size: few; DNA: TGTGCCAGCAGCGAAGGACAGGGCAACTATGGCTACACCTTC; CDR3: CASSEGQGNYGYTF
J: TRBJ2-5; V: TRBV28; D: TRBD2; size: once; DNA: TGTGCCAGCAGGACTAGCGAGGAGACCCAGTACTTC; CDR3: CASRTSEETQYF
J: TRBJ1-5; V: TRBV27; D: NA; size: NA; DNA: TGTGCCAGCAGTTTATCAGGGGGTCAGCCCCAGCATTTT; CDR3: CASSLSGGQPQHF
J: TRBJ1-3; V: TRBV10-3; D: TRBD1; size: NA; DNA: TGTGCCATCAGTGAGCCACGACAGGGGGGCACTGGAAACACCATATATTTT; CDR3: CAISEPRQGGTGNTIYF
J: TRBJ2-7; V: TRBV9; D: TRBD2; size: once; DNA: TGTGCCAGCAGCGTGGGCGGGGGGCTCTACGAGCAGTACTTC; CDR3: CASSVGGGLYEQYF
J: TRBJ1-1; V: TRBV3-1/TRBV3-2; D: NA; size: NA; DNA: TGTGCCAGCAGCCACTATACCGGACGGGGAGTGAACACTGAAGCTTTCTTT; CDR3: CASSHYTGRGVNTEAFF
J: TRBJ2-5; V: TRBV10-3; D: TRBD1; size: NA; DNA: TGTGCCATCAGTGGGGACAGTCAGCGAGAGACCCAGTACTTC; CDR3: CAISGDSQRETQYF
J: TRBJ2-1; V: TRBV6-2/TRBV6-3; D: NA; size: NA; DNA: TGTGCCAGCAGTTACCACGCGAATTACCGTAGCTCCTACAATGAGCAGTTCTTC; CDR3: CASSYHANYRSSYNEQFF
J: TRBJ1-6; V: TRBV7-6; D: NA; size: NA; DNA: TGTGCCAGCAGCTTATTCGGCAGGGGAAGGAATTCACCCCTCCACTTT; CDR3: CASSLFGRGRNSPLHF
J: TRBJ1-1; V: TRBV7-9; D: TRBD1; size: NA; DNA: TGTGCCAGCAGTTACGGACAGGGTGGATCCGTTGAAGCTTTCTTT; CDR3: CASSYGQGGSVEAFF
J: TRBJ2-1; V: TRBV6-5; D: NA; size: NA; DNA: TGTGCCAGCAGCGTGGACAGCTACAATGAGCAGTTCTTC; CDR3: CASSVDSYNEQFF
J: TRBJ2-1; V: TRBV6-2/TRBV6-3; D: TRBD2; size: NA; DNA: TGTGCCAGCAGTACACTAGCGGGGGCCTACAATGAGCAGTTCTTC; CDR3: CASSTLAGAYNEQFF
J: TRBJ1-5; V: TRBV18; D: NA; size: NA; DNA: TGTGCCAGCTCACCAAACGGGTTCCCCGGGGAGCCCCAGCATTTT; CDR3: CASSPNGFPGEPQHF
J: TRBJ1-2; V: TRBV29-1; D: TRBD1; size: NA; DNA: TGCAGCGTGCAGACAGGGTGGGATGGCTACACCTTC; CDR3: CSVQTGWDGYTF
J: TRBJ2-1; V: TRBV12-5; D: NA; size: NA; DNA: TGTGCTAGTTGCCTGACAGCGAAGTACAATGAGCAGTTCTTC; CDR3: CASCLTAKYNEQFF
J: TRBJ2-7; V: TRBV19; D: NA; size: NA; DNA: TGTGCCAGTAGTATAGATGCTACCCGCGAGGTGAACGAGCAGTACTTC; CDR3: CASSIDATREVNEQYF
J: TRBJ1-2; V: TRBV28; D: NA; size: NA; DNA: TGTGCCAGCAGGGGCCCGTATGGCTACACCTTC; CDR3: CASRGPYGYTF
J: TRBJ2-5; V: TRBV7-2; D: NA; size: NA; DNA: TGTGCCAGCAGCTCCCAACTATCTCAAGAGACCCAGTACTTC; CDR3: CASSSQLSQETQYF
J: TRBJ1-1; V: TRBV2; D: NA; size: NA; DNA: TGTGCCAGCAGTAAACCGCTCGGGACACTGAACACTGAAGCTTTCTTT; CDR3: CASSKPLGTLNTEAFF
J: TRBJ1-2; V: TRBV12-2; D: NA; size: once; DNA: TGTGCAAGTCGCTTCCTGGCAAAACAGGGCCGTGGCTACACCTTC; CDR3: CASRFLAKQGRGYTF
J: TRBJ1-5; V: TRBV7-9; D: TRBD1; size: NA; DNA: TGTGCCAGCAGCTTGGGTCAGGGGGGTCAGCCCCAGCATTTT; CDR3: CASSLGQGGQPQHF
J: TRBJ1-1; V: TRBV18; D: TRBD1; size: NA; DNA: TGTGCCAGCTCACCGGGACAGGGGCGGAACACTGAAGCTTTCTTT; CDR3: CASSPGQGRNTEAFF
J: TRBJ1-2; V: TRBV9; D: NA; size: NA; DNA: TGTGCCAGCAGCGGCTCCGATGTTGGTGCGCATGGCTACACCTTC; CDR3: CASSGSDVGAHGYTF
J: TRBJ1-1; V: TRBV7-3; D: NA; size: NA; DNA: TGTGCCAGCAGCTTAAAACCTCAGGGAACTGAAGCTTTCTTT; CDR3: CASSLKPQGTEAFF
J: TRBJ2-1; V: TRBV24-1; D: NA; size: NA; DNA: TGTGCCACCAGTTCTGAACTCCCCCCTATGGAGCAGTTCTTC; CDR3: CATSSELPPMEQFF
J: TRBJ1-1; V: TRBV6-2/TRBV6-3; D: NA; size: NA; DNA: TGTGCCAGCAGTTACTATTACATGGCGAACACTGAAGCTTTCTTT; CDR3: CASSYYYMANTEAFF
J: TRBJ1-4; V: TRBV30; D: NA; size: NA; DNA: TGTGCCTGGAGTGTACCAGGGGTCGGGGAAAAACTGTTTTTT; CDR3: CAWSVPGVGEKLFF
J: TRBJ2-1; V: TRBV5-4; D: TRBD2; size: NA; DNA: TGTGCCAGCAGCGGCGGTGTGGGGAGGGATGAGCAGTTCTTC; CDR3: CASSGGVGRDEQFF
J: TRBJ2-7; V: TRBV2; D: NA; size: NA; DNA: TGTGCCAGCAGTGAAAGGGGGACATCCCTCTACGAGCAGTACTTC; CDR3: CASSERGTSLYEQYF
J: TRBJ1-1; V: TRBV2; D: TRBD1; size: NA; DNA: TGTGCCAGCAGTGAAGAAGGGACAGGGAGGAACACTGAAGCTTTCTTT; CDR3: CASSEEGTGRNTEAFF
J: TRBJ2-7; V: TRBV7-2; D: TRBD1; size: NA; DNA: TGTGCCAGCAGCCTACAGTCCGGGACAGGGTTATCTAGTGCCTACGAGCAGTACTTC; CDR3: CASSLQSGTGLSSAYEQYF
J: TRBJ1-1; V: TRBV19; D: NA; size: NA; DNA: TGTGCCAGTAGTATGACAGGGAACACTGAAGCTTTCTTT; CDR3: CASSMTGNTEAFF
J: TRBJ2-7; V: TRBV4-1; D: NA; size: NA; DNA: TGCGCCAGCAGCCAAGGGATGGGGCCCGCCTACGAGCAGTACTTC; CDR3: CASSQGMGPAYEQYF
J: TRBJ2-1; V: TRBV6-5; D: TRBD2; size: once; DNA: TGTGCCAGCAGTTCTAGCGGGGGCCCCTACAATGAGCAGTTCTTC; CDR3: CASSSSGGPYNEQFF
J: TRBJ1-6; V: TRBV9; D: NA; size: NA; DNA: TGTGCCAGCAGCGTAGGAGACACCTATAATTCACCCCTCCACTTT; CDR3: CASSVGDTYNSPLHF
J: TRBJ2-7; V: TRBV6-6; D: TRBD1; size: NA; DNA: TGTGCCAGCCGGACAGGCCAGAACTACGAGCAGTACTTC; CDR3: CASRTGQNYEQYF
J: TRBJ2-7; V: TRBV11-3; D: NA; size: NA; DNA: TGTGCCAGCAGCTTAGGGTCAGGTTACGAGCAGTACTTC; CDR3: CASSLGSGYEQYF
J: TRBJ2-7; V: TRBV11-2; D: TRBD1; size: NA; DNA: TGTGCCAGCAGCACCCGCACAGGGGATCTCGACGAGCAGTACTTC; CDR3: CASSTRTGDLDEQYF
J: TRBJ2-6; V: TRBV3-1/TRBV3-2; D: NA; size: NA; DNA: TGTGCCAGCAGCCAAGGAGCGGGTTATTCTGGGGCCAACGTCCTGACTTTC; CDR3: CASSQGAGYSGANVLTF
J: TRBJ1-2; V: TRBV7-8; D: NA; size: NA; DNA: TGTGCCAGCAGCTTTAACAGGGAAGATGGCTACACCTTC; CDR3: CASSFNREDGYTF
J: TRBJ2-1; V: TRBV4-3; D: TRBD2; size: NA; DNA: TGCGCCAGCAGCCAAGGGGTCCTAGCGGGGGGTAATGAGCAGTTCTTC; CDR3: CASSQGVLAGGNEQFF
J: TRBJ1-2; V: TRBV14; D: NA; size: NA; DNA: TGTGCCAGCAGCCTCACAGGGTATGGCTACACCTTC; CDR3: CASSLTGYGYTF
J: TRBJ2-1; V: TRBV11-2; D: TRBD1; size: NA; DNA: TGTGCCAGCAGCTTAGATCGGACAGGGGGCAGGGGGAACAATGAGCAGTTCTTC; CDR3: CASSLDRTGGRGNNEQFF
J: TRBJ2-6; V: TRBV2; D: TRBD1; size: NA; DNA: TGTGCCAGCAGTGGACAGGGTTCTGGGGCCAACGTCCTGACTTTC; CDR3: CASSGQGSGANVLTF